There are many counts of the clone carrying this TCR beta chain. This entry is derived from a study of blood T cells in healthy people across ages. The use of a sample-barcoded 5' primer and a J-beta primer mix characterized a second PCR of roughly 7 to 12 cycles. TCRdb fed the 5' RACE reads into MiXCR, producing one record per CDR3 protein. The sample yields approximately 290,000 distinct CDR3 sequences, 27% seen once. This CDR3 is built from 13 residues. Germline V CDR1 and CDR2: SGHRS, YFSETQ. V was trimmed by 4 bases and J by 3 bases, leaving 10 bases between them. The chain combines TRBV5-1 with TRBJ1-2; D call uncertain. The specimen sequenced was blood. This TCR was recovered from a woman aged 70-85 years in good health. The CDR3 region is CASSLDGDYGYTF. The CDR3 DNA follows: TGCGCCAGCAGCCTAGACGGAGACTATGGCTACACCTTC.